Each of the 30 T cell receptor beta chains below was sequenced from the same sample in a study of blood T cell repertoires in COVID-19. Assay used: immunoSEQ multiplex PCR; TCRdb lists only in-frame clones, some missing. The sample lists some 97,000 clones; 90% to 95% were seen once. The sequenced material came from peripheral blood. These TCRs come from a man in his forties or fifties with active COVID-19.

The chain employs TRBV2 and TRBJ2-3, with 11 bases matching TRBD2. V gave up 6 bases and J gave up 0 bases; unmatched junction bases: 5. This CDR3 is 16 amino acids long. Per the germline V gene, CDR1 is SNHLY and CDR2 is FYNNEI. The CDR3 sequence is CASRGTSGASTDTQYF. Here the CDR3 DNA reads TGTGCCAGCAGGGGGACTAGCGGAGCCAGCACAGATACGCAGTATTTT.

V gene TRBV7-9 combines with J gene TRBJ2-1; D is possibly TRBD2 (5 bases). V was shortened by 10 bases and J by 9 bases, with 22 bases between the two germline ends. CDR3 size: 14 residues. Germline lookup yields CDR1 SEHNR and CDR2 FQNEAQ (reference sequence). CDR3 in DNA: TGTGCCAACAAAGAGAGTAGTAGCGAGGGTGAGCAGTTCTTC. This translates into CANKESSSEGEQFF.

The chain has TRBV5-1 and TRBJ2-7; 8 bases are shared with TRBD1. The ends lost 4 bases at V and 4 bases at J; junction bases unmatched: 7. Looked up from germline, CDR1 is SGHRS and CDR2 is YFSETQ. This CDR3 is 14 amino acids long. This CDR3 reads CASSGGQGDYEQYF. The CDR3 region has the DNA TGCGCCAGCAGCGGAGGACAGGGCGATTACGAGCAGTACTTC.

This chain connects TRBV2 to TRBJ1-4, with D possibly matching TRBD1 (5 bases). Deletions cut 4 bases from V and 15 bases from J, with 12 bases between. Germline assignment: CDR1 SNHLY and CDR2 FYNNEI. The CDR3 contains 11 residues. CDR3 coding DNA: TGTGCCAGCAGTGTTTCAGGGTTTATGTTTTTT. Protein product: CASSVSGFMFF.

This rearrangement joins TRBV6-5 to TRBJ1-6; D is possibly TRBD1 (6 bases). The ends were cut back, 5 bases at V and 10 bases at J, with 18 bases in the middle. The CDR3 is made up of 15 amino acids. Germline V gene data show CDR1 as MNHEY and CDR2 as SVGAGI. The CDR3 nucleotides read TGTGCCAGCAGTACCACAGGGAGAGGAGGATCACCCCTCCACTTT. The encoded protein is CASSTTGRGGSPLHF.

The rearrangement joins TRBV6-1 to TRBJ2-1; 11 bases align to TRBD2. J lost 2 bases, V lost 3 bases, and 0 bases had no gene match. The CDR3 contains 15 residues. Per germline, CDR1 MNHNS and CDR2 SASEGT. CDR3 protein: CASSETSGTYNEQFF. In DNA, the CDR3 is TGTGCCAGCAGTGAGACTAGCGGGACCTACAATGAGCAGTTCTTC.

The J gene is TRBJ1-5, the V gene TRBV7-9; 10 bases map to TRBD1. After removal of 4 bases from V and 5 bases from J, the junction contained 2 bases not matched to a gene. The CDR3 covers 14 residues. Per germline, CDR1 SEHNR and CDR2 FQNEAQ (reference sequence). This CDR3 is CASSWGTGDQPQHF. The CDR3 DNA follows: TGTGCCAGCAGCTGGGGGACAGGGGATCAGCCCCAGCATTTT.

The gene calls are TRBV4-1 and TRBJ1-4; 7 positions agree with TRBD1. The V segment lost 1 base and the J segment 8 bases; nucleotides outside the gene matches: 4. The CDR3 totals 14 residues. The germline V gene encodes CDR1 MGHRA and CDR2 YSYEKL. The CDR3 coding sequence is TGCGCCAGCAGCCAAGGACAGGGCGGGGAAAAACTGTTTTTT. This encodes CASSQGQGGEKLFF.

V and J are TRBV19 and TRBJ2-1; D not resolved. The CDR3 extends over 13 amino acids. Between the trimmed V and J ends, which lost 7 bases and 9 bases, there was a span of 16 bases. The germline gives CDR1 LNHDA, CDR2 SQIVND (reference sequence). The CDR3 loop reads CASISLVSGEQFF. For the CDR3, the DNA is TGTGCCAGTATATCATTGGTTTCGGGTGAGCAGTTCTTC.

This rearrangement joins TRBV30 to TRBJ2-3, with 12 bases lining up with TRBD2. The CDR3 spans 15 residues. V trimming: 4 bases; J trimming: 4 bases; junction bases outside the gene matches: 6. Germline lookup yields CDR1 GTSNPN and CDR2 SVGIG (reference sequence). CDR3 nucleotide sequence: TGTGCCTGGAAACGGACTAGCGGGATGTCAGATACGCAGTATTTT. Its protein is CAWKRTSGMSDTQYF.

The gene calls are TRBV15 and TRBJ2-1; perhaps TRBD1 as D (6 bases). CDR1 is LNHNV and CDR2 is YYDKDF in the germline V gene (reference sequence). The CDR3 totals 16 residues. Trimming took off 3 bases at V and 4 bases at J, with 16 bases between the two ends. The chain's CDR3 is CATSRGQGQPYNEQFF. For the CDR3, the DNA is TGTGCCACCAGCAGGGGACAAGGACAGCCATACAATGAGCAGTTCTTC. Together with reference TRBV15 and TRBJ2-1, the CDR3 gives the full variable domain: DAMVIQNPRYQVTQFGKPVTLSCSQTLNHNVMYWYQQKSSQAPKLLFHYYDKDFNNEADTPDNFQSRRPNTSFCFLDIRSPGLGDTAMYLCATSRGQGQPYNEQFFGPGTRLTVL.

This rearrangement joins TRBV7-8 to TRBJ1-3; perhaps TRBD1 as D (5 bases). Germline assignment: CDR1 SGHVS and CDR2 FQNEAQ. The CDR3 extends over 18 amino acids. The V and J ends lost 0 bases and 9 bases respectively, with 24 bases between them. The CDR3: CASSLAGVDIGGSTTIYF. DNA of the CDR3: TGTGCCAGCAGCTTAGCGGGGGTAGACATCGGCGGGAGTACCACCATATATTTT.

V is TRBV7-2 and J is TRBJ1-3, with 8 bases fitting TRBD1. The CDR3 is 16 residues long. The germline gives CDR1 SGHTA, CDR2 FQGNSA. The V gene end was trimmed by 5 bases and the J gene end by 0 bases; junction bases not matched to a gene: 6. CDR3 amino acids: CASSTRQGSSGNTIYF. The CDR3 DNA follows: TGTGCCAGCAGCACCCGACAGGGGAGCTCTGGAAACACCATATATTTT.

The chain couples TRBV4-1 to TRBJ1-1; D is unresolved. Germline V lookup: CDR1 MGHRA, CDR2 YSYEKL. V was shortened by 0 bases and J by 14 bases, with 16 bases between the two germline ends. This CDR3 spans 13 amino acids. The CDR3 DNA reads TGCGCCAGCAGCCAAGATTGGCCTGCACACCCCTTCTTT. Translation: CASSQDWPAHPFF.

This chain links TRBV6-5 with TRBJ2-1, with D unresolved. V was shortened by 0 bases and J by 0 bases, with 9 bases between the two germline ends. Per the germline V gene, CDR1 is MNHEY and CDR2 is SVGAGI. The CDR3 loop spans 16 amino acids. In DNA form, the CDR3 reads TGTGCCAGCAGTTACTCCTGGTCGGGCTCCTACAATGAGCAGTTCTTC. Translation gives CASSYSWSGSYNEQFF.

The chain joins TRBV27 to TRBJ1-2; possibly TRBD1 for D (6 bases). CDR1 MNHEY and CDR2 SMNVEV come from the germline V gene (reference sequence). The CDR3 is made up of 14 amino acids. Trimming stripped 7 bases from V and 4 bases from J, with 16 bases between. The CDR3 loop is CASKVWEGVYGYTF. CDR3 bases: TGTGCCAGCAAAGTTTGGGAGGGGGTCTATGGCTACACCTTC.

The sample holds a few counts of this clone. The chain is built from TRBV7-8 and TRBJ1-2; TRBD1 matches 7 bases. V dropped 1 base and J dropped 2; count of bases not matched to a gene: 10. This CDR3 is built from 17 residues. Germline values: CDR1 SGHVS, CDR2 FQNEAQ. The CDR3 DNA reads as TGTGCCAGCAGCTTAGGGGACAGCCGTACAACAAACTATGGCTACACCTTC. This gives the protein CASSLGDSRTTNYGYTF. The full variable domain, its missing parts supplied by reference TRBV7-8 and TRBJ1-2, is GAGVSQSPRYKVAKRGQDVALRCDPISGHVSLFWYQQALGQGPEFLTYFQNEAQLDKSGLPSDRFFAERPEGSVSTLKIQRTQQEDSAVYLCASSLGDSRTTNYGYTFGSGTRLTVV.

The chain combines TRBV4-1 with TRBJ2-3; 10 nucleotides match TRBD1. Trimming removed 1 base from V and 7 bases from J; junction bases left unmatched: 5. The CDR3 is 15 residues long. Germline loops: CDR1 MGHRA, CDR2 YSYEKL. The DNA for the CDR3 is TGCGCCAGCAGCCAAGGACAGGGGGCAGGGTATACGCAGTATTTT. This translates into CASSQGQGAGYTQYF.

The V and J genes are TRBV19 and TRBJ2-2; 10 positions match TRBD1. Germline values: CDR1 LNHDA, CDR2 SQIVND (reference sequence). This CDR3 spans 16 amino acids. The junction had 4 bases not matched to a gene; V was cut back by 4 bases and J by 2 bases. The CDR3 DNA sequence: TGTGCCAGTAGTAAAGGACAGGGGGATAACACCGGGGAGCTGTTTTTT. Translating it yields CASSKGQGDNTGELFF.

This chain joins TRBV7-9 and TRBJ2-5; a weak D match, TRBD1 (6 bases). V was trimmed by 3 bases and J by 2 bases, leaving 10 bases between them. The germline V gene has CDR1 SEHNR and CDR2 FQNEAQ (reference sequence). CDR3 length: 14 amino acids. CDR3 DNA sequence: TGTGCCAGCAGCTTCGACAGGTTTCAAGAGACCCAGTACTTC. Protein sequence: CASSFDRFQETQYF.

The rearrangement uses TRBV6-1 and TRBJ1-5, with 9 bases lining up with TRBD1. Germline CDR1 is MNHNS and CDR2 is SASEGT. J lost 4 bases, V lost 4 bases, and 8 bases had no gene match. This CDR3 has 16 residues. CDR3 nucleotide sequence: TGTGCCAGCAGTGGCTCGGGACAGGGATTAAATCAGCCCCAGCATTTT. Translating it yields CASSGSGQGLNQPQHF.

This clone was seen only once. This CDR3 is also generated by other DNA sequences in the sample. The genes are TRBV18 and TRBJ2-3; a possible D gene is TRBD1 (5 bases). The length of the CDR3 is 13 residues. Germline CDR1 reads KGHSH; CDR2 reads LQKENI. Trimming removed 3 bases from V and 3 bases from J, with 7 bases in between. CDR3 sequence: CASSPRGTDTQYF. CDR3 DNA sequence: TGTGCCAGCTCACCTAGGGGTACAGATACGCAGTATTTT.

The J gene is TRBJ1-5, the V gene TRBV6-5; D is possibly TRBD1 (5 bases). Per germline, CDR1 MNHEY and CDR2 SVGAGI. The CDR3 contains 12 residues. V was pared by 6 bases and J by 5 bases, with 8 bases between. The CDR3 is CASSRDYQPQHF. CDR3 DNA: TGTGCCAGCAGCAGGGATTATCAGCCCCAGCATTTT.

The CDR3 reads CASSVSTGTSGNEQFF. The CDR3 DNA is TGTGCCAGCAGCGTATCGACCGGGACTAGCGGGAATGAGCAGTTCTTC. The chain joins TRBV7-2 to TRBJ2-1, with TRBD2 matching over 12 bases. V dropped 5 bases and J dropped 7; count of bases not matched to a gene: 9. From germline, CDR1 is SGHTA and CDR2 FQGNSA. CDR3 length: 16 amino acids. The full variable domain, completed using reference TRBV7-2 and TRBJ2-1, is GAGVSQSPSNKVTEKGKDVELRCDPISGHTALYWYRQSLGQGLEFLIYFQGNSAPDKSGLPSDRFSAERTGGSVSTLTIQRTQQEDSAVYLCASSVSTGTSGNEQFFGPGTRLTVL.

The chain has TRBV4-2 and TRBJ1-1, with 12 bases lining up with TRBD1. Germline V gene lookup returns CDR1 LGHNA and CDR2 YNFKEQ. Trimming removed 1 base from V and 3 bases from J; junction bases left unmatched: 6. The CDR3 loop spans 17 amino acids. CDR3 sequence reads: CASSQGTGTGGHTEAFF. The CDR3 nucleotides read TGTGCCAGCAGCCAAGGGACCGGGACAGGGGGCCACACTGAAGCTTTCTTT.

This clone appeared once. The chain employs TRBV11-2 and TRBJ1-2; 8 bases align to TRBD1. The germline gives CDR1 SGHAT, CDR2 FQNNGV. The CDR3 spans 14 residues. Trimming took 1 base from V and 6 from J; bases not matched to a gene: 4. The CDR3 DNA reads TGTGCCAGCAGCTTAGGCCGGGACAGGAATGGCTACACCTTC. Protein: CASSLGRDRNGYTF. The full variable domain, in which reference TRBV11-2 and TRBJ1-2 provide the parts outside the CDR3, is EAGVAQSPRYKIIEKRQSVAFWCNPISGHATLYWYQQILGQGPKLLIQFQNNGVVDDSQLPKDRFSAERLKGVDSTLKIQPAKLEDSAVYLCASSLGRDRNGYTFGSGTRLTVV.

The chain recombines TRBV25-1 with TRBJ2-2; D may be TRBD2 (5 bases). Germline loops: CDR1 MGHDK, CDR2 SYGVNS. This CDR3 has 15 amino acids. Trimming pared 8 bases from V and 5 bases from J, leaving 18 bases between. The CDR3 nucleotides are TGTGCCAGCTCCGGGGTAGGGTCGAGAACCGGGGAGCTGTTTTTT. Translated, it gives CASSGVGSRTGELFF.

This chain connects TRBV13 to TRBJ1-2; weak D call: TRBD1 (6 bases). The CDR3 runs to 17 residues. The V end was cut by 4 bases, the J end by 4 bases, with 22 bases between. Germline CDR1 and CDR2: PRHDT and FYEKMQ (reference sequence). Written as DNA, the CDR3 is TGTGCCAGCAGCTCTAGCTCCCCCTACAGGGATGGCTATGGCTACACCTTC. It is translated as CASSSSSPYRDGYGYTF. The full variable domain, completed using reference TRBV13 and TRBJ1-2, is AAGVIQSPRHLIKEKRETATLKCYPIPRHDTVYWYQQGPGQDPQFLISFYEKMQSDKGSIPDRFSAQQFSDYHSELNMSSLELGDSALYFCASSSSSPYRDGYGYTFGSGTRLTVV.

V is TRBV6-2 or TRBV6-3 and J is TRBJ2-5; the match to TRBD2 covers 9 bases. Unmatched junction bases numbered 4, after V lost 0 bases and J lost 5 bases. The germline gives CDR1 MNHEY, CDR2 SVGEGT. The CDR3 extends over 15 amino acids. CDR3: CASSYSGLASETQYF. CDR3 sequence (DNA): TGTGCCAGCAGTTACTCGGGACTAGCCTCGGAGACCCAGTACTTC.

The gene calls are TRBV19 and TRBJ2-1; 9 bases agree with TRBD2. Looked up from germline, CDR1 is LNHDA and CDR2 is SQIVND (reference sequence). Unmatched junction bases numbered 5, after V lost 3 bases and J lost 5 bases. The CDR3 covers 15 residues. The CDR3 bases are TGTGCCAGTAGTATTCTGGGGACTAGCAACAATGAGCAGTTCTTC. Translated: CASSILGTSNNEQFF.